This is a list of T cell receptor beta chains from one sample in a study of somatic mutations in cytotoxic T cells in rheumatoid arthritis. Some clones are missing from TCRdb's copy, which holds only in-frame ones; the method was immunoSEQ multiplex PCR. In the table there are about 25,000 clones, roughly 70% of which are singletons. Source material: CD8+ T cells sorted from blood. All receptors derive from a woman aged 18-29 years in good health. CDR3s leave out the opening cysteine and the closing phenylalanine or tryptophan. Fields, in order: V gene, CDR3 protein.

V gene: TRBV5-1; CDR3 protein: ASSEASSTDTQY
V gene: TRBV27; CDR3 protein: ASSSAVLGEQY
V gene: TRBV28; CDR3 protein: ASSLGQRAF
V gene: TRBV7-7; CDR3 protein: ASSLTSGRSETQY
V gene: TRBV9; CDR3 protein: ASSPPGQGAGETQY
V gene: TRBV7-8; CDR3 protein: ASSLVSGRGVGYEQY
V gene: TRBV5-6; CDR3 protein: ASSFPSENTEAF
V gene: TRBV11-2; CDR3 protein: ASGLAESNTQY
V gene: TRBV7-9; CDR3 protein: ASSFESSDEQF
V gene: TRBV28; CDR3 protein: ASSGRGPWTDTQY
V gene: TRBV30; CDR3 protein: AWDEGGTEAF
V gene: TRBV4-2; CDR3 protein: ASSQGRQGAEAF
V gene: TRBV5-5; CDR3 protein: ASSVAGGMYTEAF
V gene: TRBV13; CDR3 protein: ASSLQGSTGELF
V gene: TRBV20-1; CDR3 protein: RGGDTQY
V gene: TRBV7-9; CDR3 protein: ASSGPGQPYEQY
V gene: TRBV27; CDR3 protein: ASSLPASSYNEQF
V gene: TRBV7-8; CDR3 protein: ASSSSGVTYNEQF
V gene: TRBV28; CDR3 protein: ATSSNEQF
V gene: TRBV7-8; CDR3 protein: ASSLGPFGAF
V gene: TRBV7-6; CDR3 protein: ASSTGTGTYGYT
V gene: TRBV7-9; CDR3 protein: ASSPGATEAF
V gene: TRBV9; CDR3 protein: ASSVGSNQPQH
V gene: TRBV6-6; CDR3 protein: ASSYRDYGYT
V gene: TRBV10-2; CDR3 protein: ASSGPSGQGLYGYT
V gene: TRBV9; CDR3 protein: ASSERTGEGGTEAF
V gene: TRBV7-2; CDR3 protein: ASSFSGGELF